This T cell receptor beta chain was sequenced during a study of cytomegalovirus exposure and HLA in healthy donors. Study outcomes and limitations: It emerged from a later analysis that several of the most significant clusters appeared to be linked to common viral pathogens. HLA restriction was apparent for most CMV-associated TCR beta chains in a later analysis.

PCR used 60 Vbeta primers and 13 Jbeta primers. Here immunoSEQ multiplex PCR was the method, and the copy in TCRdb shows in-frame clones only, minus some. The profile shows 140,000 or so clones, over 80% of them singletons. Deletions cut 1 base from V and 1 base from J, with 7 bases between. Germline V gene lookup returns CDR1 SGHTA and CDR2 FQGTGA. The CDR3 totals 14 residues. Regarding this clone: The antigen is undetermined.

Material for sequencing was PBMCs. The chain joins TRBV7-3 to TRBJ2-5; D might be TRBD1 (5 bases). The sequence was obtained from a woman aged 30 to 39 in good health and CMV-seronegative. In nucleotides, the CDR3 is TGTGCCAGCAGCTTAAACCAGGGCCAAGAGACCCAGTACTTC. This gives the protein CASSLNQGQETQYF.